This passage covers 20 T cell receptor beta chains from one sample sequenced in a study of blood T cell repertoires in COVID-19. Measured with immunoSEQ multiplex PCR; TCRdb has only the in-frame clones, and not every one. The sample consists of roughly 180,000 clones, roughly 79% of them appearing once. The material sequenced was peripheral blood. The receptors originated from a woman in her 40s with COVID-19, enrolled during active disease.

The V and J genes are TRBV5-1 and TRBJ1-2; TRBD1 might be the D (5 bases). CDR3 length: 15 amino acids. CDR1 and CDR2 (germline): SGHRS, YFSETQ. Trimming left V 4 bases short and J 5 bases short, with 18 bases between. The CDR3 nucleotides read TGCGCCAGCAGCCACTCTTCCACAGGCCTATATGGCTACACCTTC. Encoded protein: CASSHSSTGLYGYTF.

This clone was counted between two and nine times. The genes are TRBV5-4 and TRBJ2-2, with 9 bases lining up with TRBD1. J gave up 4 bases and V 3 bases, and 7 bases lay outside the gene matches. The CDR3 runs 16 residues. Germline V lookup: CDR1 SGHNT, CDR2 YYREEE (reference sequence). DNA of the CDR3: TGTGCCAGCAGCTCCGGGACAGGGTTCTTCACCGGGGAGCTGTTTTTT. This encodes CASSSGTGFFTGELFF.

This clone was recorded once. The chain recombines TRBV29-1 with TRBJ1-1; maybe TRBD1 (6 bases). The CDR3 is 13 amino acids. CDR1 and CDR2 (germline): SQVTM, ANQGSEA. V lost 3 bases, J lost 1 base, and 9 bases lay in between. The CDR3 region has the DNA TGCAGCGTTGATGAGACAGGGAACACTGAAGCTTTCTTT. It encodes CSVDETGNTEAFF.

This sequence joins TRBV9 and TRBJ2-5, with 8 bases lining up with TRBD2. V dropped 3 bases and J dropped 2; count of bases not matched to a gene: 0. Germline V gene lookup returns CDR1 SGDLS and CDR2 YYNGEE. The CDR3 runs to 13 residues. CDR3 in amino acids: CASSGGGQETQYF. The CDR3 nucleotides are TGTGCCAGCAGCGGCGGGGGGCAAGAGACCCAGTACTTC.

The chain is built from TRBV4-2 and TRBJ2-1; TRBD2 aligns across 13 bases. Trimming at V came to 0 bases and at J to 7 bases, leaving 3 bases not matched to a gene. The germline V gene has CDR1 LGHNA and CDR2 YNFKEQ. The CDR3 contains 16 residues. CDR3 amino acids: CASSQESTSGGNEQFF. CDR3 coding DNA: TGTGCCAGCAGCCAAGAGTCGACTAGCGGGGGGAATGAGCAGTTCTTC.

V gene TRBV20-1 combines with J gene TRBJ1-2; D is uncertain. This CDR3 spans 12 amino acids. Germline V lookup: CDR1 DFQATT, CDR2 SNEGSKA (reference sequence). The V end lost 3 bases, the J end lost 4 bases, and 9 bases lay between the germline ends. Here the CDR3 DNA reads TGCAGTGCTAGTCACGGACTCTATGGCTACACCTTC. This gives the protein CSASHGLYGYTF.

This chain joins TRBV28 and TRBJ1-4, with D hard to call. Germline-derived CDR1 and CDR2 are MDHEN and SYDVKM. Trimming cost V 5 bases and J 0 bases, with 7 bases left between them. The CDR3 length is 14 residues. CDR3 nucleotides: TGTGCCAGCAGTAAATACTCAACTAATGAAAAACTGTTTTTT. Amino acids: CASSKYSTNEKLFF. The whole variable domain, remainder taken from reference TRBV28 and TRBJ1-4, is DVKVTQSSRYLVKRTGEKVFLECVQDMDHENMFWYRQDPGLGLRLIYFSYDVKMKEKGDIPEGYSVSREKKERFSLILESASTNQTSMYLCASSKYSTNEKLFFGSGTQLSVL.

This clone was found a few times. Other DNA sequences in the sample encode the same CDR3. This chain links TRBV10-3 with TRBJ2-1; 7 bases map to TRBD1. J gave up 10 bases and V 9 bases, and 6 bases lay outside the gene matches. This CDR3 spans 11 amino acids. Germline lookup yields CDR1 ENHRY and CDR2 SYGVKD. The CDR3 bases are TGTGCCATATCGACAGGGCTGGAGCAGTTCTTC. Amino acid sequence: CAISTGLEQFF.

This clone appeared a few times. This sequence joins TRBV11-2 and TRBJ2-5; TRBD2 might be the D (6 bases). Germline lookup yields CDR1 SGHAT and CDR2 FQNNGV. The V end was cut by 3 bases, the J end by 2 bases, with 13 bases between. This CDR3 has 15 amino acids. CDR3 sequence reads: CASSLGVGGQETQYF. The CDR3 coding sequence is TGTGCCAGCAGCTTGGGCGTCGGGGGTCAAGAGACCCAGTACTTC.

V and J are TRBV2 and TRBJ1-2; D is uncertain. Germline V gene sequence: CDR1 SNHLY, CDR2 FYNNEI. The CDR3 sequence is 14 residues long. Deletions cut 6 bases from V and 3 bases from J, with 14 bases between. CDR3 amino acids: CASSRTPGYYGYTF. The CDR3 bases are TGTGCCAGCAGCCGAACGCCGGGATACTATGGCTACACCTTC.

The count of this clone is one. One base away lies a much larger clone, so this may be a sequencing read error. The rearrangement uses TRBV11-2 and TRBJ2-7, with no clear D. The CDR3 has 13 residues. V was pared by 1 base and J by 0 bases, with 4 bases between. The germline V gene encodes CDR1 SGHAT and CDR2 FQNNGV. The CDR3 DNA reads as TGTGCCAGCAGCTTAGCCTACTCCTACGAGCAGTACTTC. This codes for CASSLAYSYEQYF. Full variable domain (remainder filled in from reference TRBV11-2 and TRBJ2-7): EAGVAQSPRYKIIEKRQSVAFWCNPISGHATLYWYQQILGQGPKLLIQFQNNGVVDDSQLPKDRFSAERLKGVDSTLKIQPAKLEDSAVYLCASSLAYSYEQYFGPGTRLTVT.

This clone has more than one count but fewer than ten. The same CDR3 is also encoded by other DNA sequences in this sample. V and J are TRBV7-3 and TRBJ2-3; TRBD2 matches at 9 bases. This CDR3 has 15 residues. V shed 2 bases and J 2 bases; nucleotides not matched to a gene: 2. CDR1 and CDR2 from the germline V gene are SGHTA and FQGTGA. The CDR3 is CASSLAGGSTDTQYF. The CDR3 DNA follows: TGTGCCAGCAGCTTAGCGGGGGGGTCCACAGATACGCAGTATTTT.

The gene calls are TRBV7-3 and TRBJ2-1, with 7 bases matching TRBD2. Trimming removed 4 bases from V and 0 bases from J; junction bases left unmatched: 9. This CDR3 is built from 17 residues. CDR1 is SGHTA and CDR2 is FQGTGA in the germline V gene. The chain's CDR3 is CASSSPPGGGSYNEQFF. CDR3 nucleotide sequence: TGTGCCAGCAGCTCCCCCCCAGGCGGGGGCTCCTACAATGAGCAGTTCTTC.

This rearrangement joins TRBV6-5 to TRBJ1-5; 9 bases fit TRBD1. The J segment lost 7 bases and the V segment lost 6 bases, leaving 7 bases of the junction unmatched. Per germline, CDR1 MNHEY and CDR2 SVGAGI. The CDR3 has 14 residues. CDR3 residues: CASSTGGSRQPQHF. The CDR3 bases are TGTGCCAGCAGCACAGGGGGCTCTAGACAGCCCCAGCATTTT.

The genes are TRBV6-5 and TRBJ1-2; 7 positions agree with TRBD1. With 10 bases clipped from V and 7 bases from J, the junction kept 12 bases outside the gene matches. This CDR3 is built from 13 residues. Looked up from germline, CDR1 is MNHEY and CDR2 is SVGAGI. The CDR3 region is CAKKPGQGGGYTF. For the CDR3, the DNA is TGTGCCAAGAAACCGGGGCAGGGGGGTGGCTACACCTTC.

The CDR3 DNA sequence: TGTGCCAGCAGCATGACAGGGGACCTTAACTATGGCTACACCTTC. Protein: CASSMTGDLNYGYTF. The V and J genes are TRBV7-8 and TRBJ1-2; TRBD1 matches 8 bases. Germline V gene data show CDR1 as SGHVS and CDR2 as FQNEAQ. V shed 5 bases, J shed 1 base, and the junction held 6 bases outside the gene matches. The CDR3 runs to 15 residues. The whole variable domain, filled in from reference TRBV7-8 and TRBJ1-2, reads GAGVSQSPRYKVAKRGQDVALRCDPISGHVSLFWYQQALGQGPEFLTYFQNEAQLDKSGLPSDRFFAERPEGSVSTLKIQRTQQEDSAVYLCASSMTGDLNYGYTFGSGTRLTVV.

The rearrangement joins TRBV30 to TRBJ2-7, with a possible D match to TRBD1 (6 bases). This CDR3 has 13 residues. CDR1 is GTSNPN, CDR2 SVGIG, per germline (reference sequence). V lost 5 bases to trimming and J lost 4 bases, with 15 bases between them. CDR3 nucleotides: TGTGCCTGGGAACCGGGTAGGGGGTACGAGCAGTACTTC. Translating gives CAWEPGRGYEQYF.

The V and J genes are TRBV10-2 and TRBJ1-1; the D is unclear. Per germline, CDR1 WSHSY and CDR2 SAAADI. The ends were cut back, 7 bases at V and 1 base at J, with 7 bases in the middle. This CDR3 region has 12 residues. CDR3 nucleotides: TGCGCCAGCAATGGCCAGAACACTGAAGCTTTCTTT. It is translated as CASNGQNTEAFF.

This clone is categorized as medium-sized. The V gene is TRBV5-1, the J gene TRBJ1-4; 8 bases are shared with TRBD1. Per the germline V gene, CDR1 is SGHRS and CDR2 is YFSETQ. The CDR3 sequence is 14 residues long. V trimming: 4 bases; J trimming: 4 bases; junction bases outside the gene matches: 3. CDR3 bases: TGCGCCAGCAGCCACAGGGGGATTAATGAAAAACTGTTTTTT. Its translation is CASSHRGINEKLFF.

The CDR3 spells CASSSGTSTSYEQYF. The DNA of the CDR3 is TGTGCCAGCAGTTCCGGGACTAGCACGTCCTACGAGCAGTACTTC. The chain joins TRBV28 to TRBJ2-7; 9 nucleotides agree with TRBD2. Per germline, CDR1 MDHEN and CDR2 SYDVKM. With 4 bases clipped from V and 1 base from J, the junction kept 5 bases outside the gene matches. The CDR3 has 15 residues.